A selection of T cell receptor beta chains follows, all from one sample in a study of OX40 agonist ivuxolimab in advanced cancers. Generated by immunoSEQ multiplex PCR, the TCRdb table keeps only in-frame clones and is missing some. The sample lists 25,000 to 30,000 clones, roughly 80% seen once, with under 40% in the top ten. This specimen was CD4+ or CD8+ T cells sorted from blood, taken in a trial of the OX40 agonist ivuxolimab. All receptors derive from an adult with an advanced solid tumor such as melanoma, head and neck, liver or kidney cancer. Each CDR3 is given with its conserved first and last residue. D genes are given only for firm matches. Only some rows state a clone size, as once, few, many or a class for expanded clones.

CDR3 length	clone size	J gene	V gene	D gene	CDR3 protein	CDR3 DNA
12	-	TRBJ2-1	TRBV25-1	-	CATGQHDNEQFF	TGTGCCACGGGGCAGCATGACAATGAGCAGTTCTTC
16	few	TRBJ2-1	TRBV25-1	-	CASSEYGGPDNNEQFF	TGTGCCAGCAGTGAATATGGGGGGCCGGATAACAATGAGCAGTTCTTC
15	-	TRBJ2-7	TRBV28	TRBD2	CASRLTSGRVYEQYF	TGTGCCAGCAGGCTGACTAGCGGGAGGGTATACGAGCAGTACTTC
15	-	TRBJ2-7	TRBV14	-	CASSQTRDGFWEQYF	TGTGCCAGCAGCCAGACCCGGGACGGGTTTTGGGAGCAGTACTTC
15	-	TRBJ2-7	TRBV7-9	-	CASSPTKGAVYEQYF	TGTGCCAGCAGCCCGACTAAAGGGGCGGTCTACGAGCAGTACTTC
16	-	TRBJ1-4	TRBV6-5	-	CASSYSAGVPNEKLFF	TGTGCCAGCAGTTACTCGGCAGGGGTCCCTAATGAAAAACTGTTTTTT
15	-	TRBJ2-1	TRBV29-1	TRBD1	CSVQTGQSSYNEQFF	TGCAGCGTTCAAACGGGACAGAGCTCCTACAATGAGCAGTTCTTC
15	-	TRBJ2-5	TRBV7-9	-	CASSLLPGQQETQYF	TGTGCCAGCAGCTTGTTGCCGGGCCAGCAAGAGACCCAGTACTTC
18	few	TRBJ1-4	TRBV2	-	CASSLKDRAVNHNEKLFF	TGTGCCAGCAGCTTGAAGGACAGAGCAGTTAACCATAATGAAAAACTGTTTTTT
14	once	TRBJ1-6	TRBV28	-	CASTPLGENSPLHF	TGTGCCAGCACCCCTCTCGGGGAAAATTCACCCCTCCACTTT
13	few	TRBJ1-1	TRBV7-9	-	CASSLGAGDEAFF	TGTGCCAGCAGCTTAGGTGCAGGGGATGAAGCTTTCTTT
16	-	TRBJ2-3	TRBV7-9	TRBD2	CASSLELAGGTDTQYF	TGTGCCAGCAGCTTAGAACTAGCGGGTGGCACAGATACGCAGTATTTT
17	-	TRBJ2-3	TRBV11-3	TRBD1	CASSLRDSVPFTDTQYF	TGTGCCAGCAGCTTGAGGGACAGCGTACCCTTCACAGATACGCAGTATTTT
13	-	TRBJ2-2	TRBV5-6	-	CASSSALPGELFF	TGTGCCAGCAGCTCAGCCCTGCCCGGGGAGCTGTTTTTT
17	-	TRBJ2-1	TRBV7-6	-	CASSQRASGNSYNEQFF	TGTGCCAGCAGCCAAAGAGCCAGCGGAAACTCCTACAATGAGCAGTTCTTC
13	-	TRBJ2-7	TRBV30	-	CAWSGGQAYEQYF	TGTGCCTGGTCCGGAGGCCAAGCCTACGAGCAGTACTTC
14	-	TRBJ1-2	TRBV13	TRBD1	CASSLGGTAYGYTF	TGTGCCAGCAGCTTAGGAGGGACAGCCTATGGCTACACCTTC
16	-	TRBJ1-1	TRBV5-8	TRBD1	CASSLYRGVLDTEAFF	TGTGCCAGCAGCCTGTACAGGGGAGTGTTGGACACTGAAGCTTTCTTT
16	-	TRBJ2-7	TRBV9	TRBD2	CASSPSGSLASYEQYF	TGTGCCAGCAGCCCTAGCGGGAGTTTGGCCTCCTACGAGCAGTACTTC
19	-	TRBJ2-3	TRBV18	-	CASSPIKSGKDWTTDTQYF	TGTGCCAGCTCACCCATTAAATCGGGGAAGGATTGGACCACGGATACGCAGTATTTT
13	-	TRBJ1-1	TRBV7-6	-	CASSLSGSTEAFF	TGTGCCAGCAGCTTATCAGGGAGCACTGAAGCTTTCTTT
13	-	TRBJ2-5	TRBV9	-	CASTSGGSETQYF	TGTGCCAGCACCTCAGGCGGGTCGGAGACCCAGTACTTC
16	-	TRBJ2-7	TRBV19	-	CASSPATASTSYEQYF	TGTGCCAGTAGTCCGGCGACAGCGTCGACGTCCTACGAGCAGTACTTC
11	-	TRBJ2-5	TRBV7-6	-	CASSSKGAQYF	TGTGCCAGCAGCTCAAAGGGGGCCCAGTACTTC
12	-	TRBJ2-7	TRBV11-3	-	CASSSQVGEQYF	TGTGCCAGCAGCTCCCAAGTGGGCGAGCAGTACTTC
19	-	TRBJ1-4	TRBV18	-	CASSPRGDGLGKRSEKLFF	TGTGCCAGCTCACCACGAGGGGACGGGCTAGGTAAAAGGAGTGAAAAACTGTTTTTT
15	few	TRBJ2-5	TRBV7-8	TRBD2	CASSLKGTIQETQYF	TGTGCCAGCAGCTTAAAGGGGACTATCCAAGAGACCCAGTACTTC
16	-	TRBJ2-1	TRBV5-5	TRBD2	CASSLLWTSGGHEQFF	TGTGCCAGCAGCTTGTTATGGACTAGCGGGGGTCATGAGCAGTTCTTC
12	few	TRBJ1-1	TRBV6-1	-	CASVIGRPEAFF	TGTGCCAGTGTGATAGGGCGCCCTGAAGCTTTCTTT
16	-	TRBJ2-5	TRBV5-6	TRBD2	CASSTGTSGSGETQYF	TGTGCCAGCAGCACCGGGACTAGCGGGAGTGGGGAGACCCAGTACTTC
15	-	TRBJ2-1	TRBV9	TRBD1	CASSVEGTDYNEQFF	TGTGCCAGCAGCGTAGAGGGGACAGACTACAATGAGCAGTTCTTC
16	-	TRBJ1-2	TRBV12-5	TRBD1	CASGLVRGTGDYGYTF	TGTGCTAGTGGTTTGGTACGGGGGACAGGGGACTATGGCTACACCTTC
16	-	TRBJ2-2	TRBV4-1	TRBD1	CASSLQDRGGTGELFF	TGCGCCAGCAGCCTCCAGGACAGGGGTGGGACCGGGGAGCTGTTTTTT
15	-	TRBJ2-3	TRBV2	-	CASSWVRGSTDTQYF	TGTGCCAGCAGTTGGGTAAGGGGCAGCACAGATACGCAGTATTTT
13	-	TRBJ2-7	TRBV11-1	-	CASSFGPSYEQYF	TGTGCCAGCAGCTTCGGACCGAGCTACGAGCAGTACTTC
16	-	TRBJ1-4	TRBV11-2	-	CASSLGPFGLDEKLFF	TGTGCCAGCAGCTTAGGTCCGTTCGGATTAGATGAAAAACTGTTTTTT
12	-	TRBJ2-3	TRBV5-6	-	CASSRSFGTQYF	TGTGCCAGCAGCCGTTCCTTCGGTACGCAGTATTTT
13	few	TRBJ2-7	TRBV2	-	CASNLGGVYEQYF	TGTGCCAGCAACCTAGGGGGGGTATACGAGCAGTACTTC
13	-	TRBJ1-2	TRBV7-2	-	CASNPPGLYGYTF	TGTGCCAGCAACCCCCCGGGACTTTATGGCTACACCTTC
13	-	TRBJ1-5	TRBV19	-	CASKQKGNQPQHF	TGTGCCAGTAAGCAGAAGGGCAATCAGCCCCAGCATTTT
15	-	TRBJ1-2	TRBV14	-	CASSPIRGIIYGYTF	TGTGCCAGCAGCCCGATCCGGGGGATTATCTATGGCTACACCTTC
15	many	TRBJ1-5	TRBV27	-	CASSLYELRGQPQHF	TGTGCCAGCAGTTTATATGAATTGAGGGGTCAGCCCCAGCATTTT
13	-	TRBJ1-5	TRBV30	-	CAWSGGNNQPQHF	TGTGCCTGGAGTGGGGGGAACAATCAGCCCCAGCATTTT
20	-	TRBJ2-1	TRBV11-3	TRBD1	CASSLIKWSSPGQGYNEQFF	TGTGCCAGCAGCCTCATAAAGTGGTCGTCGCCGGGACAGGGTTACAATGAGCAGTTCTTC
14	-	TRBJ2-5	TRBV7-6	-	CASSSWTDRETQYF	TGTGCCAGCAGCTCTTGGACGGACCGAGAGACCCAGTACTTC